This entry lists 13 T cell receptor beta chains sequenced from one sample in a study of shared clonotypes between healthy human individuals. Assay used: immunoSEQ multiplex PCR; TCRdb lists only in-frame clones, some missing. The sample contains about 2.1 million clones, 80% to 95% of which appear only once. The naive CD8 population came from CD45RO-negative cells selected for CCR7, without terminally differentiated effector memory CD45RA+ cells. The sequencing sample was made of naive CD8+ T cells from PBMCs. The receptors stem from a man aged 18 to 35 in good health. Some clones in this sample may be carry-over from other donors' samples.

This clone was recorded a few times. The V call is TRBV10-3, the J call TRBJ1-1; tentatively, D is TRBD1 (5 bases). From germline, CDR1 is ENHRY and CDR2 SYGVKD. The CDR3 is 15 residues long. Trimming cost V 1 base and J 0 bases, with 9 bases left between them. CDR3 in DNA: TGTGCCATCAGTGAGTTGGCAGGGCTGAACACTGAAGCTTTCTTT. Its translation is CAISELAGLNTEAFF.

The chain is built from TRBV11-3 and TRBJ2-1; 16 nucleotides match TRBD2. CDR3 size: 18 residues. Germline loops: CDR1 SGHNT, CDR2 YENEEA. V was clipped by 2 bases and J by 3 bases; unmatched bases: 4. CDR3 region: CASSLQGLAGGRYNEQFF. The DNA for the CDR3 is TGTGCCAGCAGCTTACAGGGACTAGCGGGAGGGCGCTACAATGAGCAGTTCTTC.

The chain uses TRBV4-1 and TRBJ1-2, with a possible D match to TRBD1 (5 bases). This CDR3 contains 16 residues. The germline gives CDR1 MGHRA, CDR2 YSYEKL. V lost 0 bases, J lost 7 bases, and 18 bases lay in between. This CDR3 is CASSQDPGLEFVGYTF. The CDR3 DNA is TGCGCCAGCAGCCAAGATCCAGGGTTGGAATTCGTTGGCTACACCTTC.

This chain links TRBV2 with TRBJ2-7; D call uncertain. Germline assignment: CDR1 SNHLY and CDR2 FYNNEI. The ends were cut back, 4 bases at V and 2 bases at J, with 18 bases in the middle. This CDR3 contains 16 residues. The CDR3 region has the DNA TGTGCCAGCAGTGGAAACGGAGACGATGGCCCCTACGAGCAGTACTTC. This sequence encodes CASSGNGDDGPYEQYF.

V gene TRBV28 combines with J gene TRBJ1-4; perhaps TRBD1 as D (5 bases). CDR3 length: 11 residues. Trimming took off 3 bases at V and 13 bases at J, with 9 bases between the two ends. Germline-derived CDR1 and CDR2 are MDHEN and SYDVKM. CDR3 loop: CASSLGLGLFF. CDR3 DNA: TGTGCCAGCAGTTTGGGACTGGGACTGTTTTTT.

The rearrangement links TRBV11-2 to TRBJ2-1; D call uncertain. V was cut by 3 bases and J by 6 bases, with 15 bases left in between. Per the germline V gene, CDR1 is SGHAT and CDR2 is FQNNGV. The CDR3 extends over 15 amino acids. CDR3 amino acids: CASSLYELKGNEQFF. The CDR3 DNA reads as TGTGCCAGCAGCTTGTACGAGCTCAAGGGCAATGAGCAGTTCTTC. The whole variable domain, filled in from reference TRBV11-2 and TRBJ2-1, reads EAGVAQSPRYKIIEKRQSVAFWCNPISGHATLYWYQQILGQGPKLLIQFQNNGVVDDSQLPKDRFSAERLKGVDSTLKIQPAKLEDSAVYLCASSLYELKGNEQFFGPGTRLTVL.

The V and J genes are TRBV5-5 and TRBJ2-7; 8 bases match TRBD1. The CDR3 loop spans 14 amino acids. The J segment lost 2 bases and the V segment lost 3 bases, leaving 4 bases of the junction unmatched. Germline V lookup: CDR1 SGHKS, CDR2 YYEKEE (reference sequence). For the CDR3, the DNA is TGTGCCAGCAGCTCCGGGACAGGCACCTACGAGCAGTACTTC. It is translated as CASSSGTGTYEQYF.

The chain joins TRBV4-2 to TRBJ2-7; D might be TRBD2 (6 bases). This CDR3 is 17 amino acids long. The V gene's germline CDR1 is LGHNA and CDR2 YNFKEQ. V was trimmed by 0 bases and J by 2 bases, leaving 17 bases between them. CDR3 nucleotide sequence: TGTGCCAGCAGCCAAGAAGCCTCCGGGACTGTGCCCTACGAGCAGTACTTC. Translating gives CASSQEASGTVPYEQYF.

J is TRBJ2-7 and V is TRBV28, with unresolved D. The J call is doubtful: the DNA matches TRBJ2-5 better. Germline-derived CDR1 and CDR2 are MDHEN and SYDVKM. The CDR3 has 14 amino acids. The CDR3 DNA reads TGTGCCAGCAGTGAAATGGCGTGGAAAGAGACCCAGTACTTC. Its protein product is CASSEMAWKETQYF.

V gene TRBV5-1 combines with J gene TRBJ2-1, with 7 bases matching TRBD1. This CDR3 has 16 residues. Germline V CDR1 and CDR2: SGHRS, YFSETQ. The V segment lost 0 bases and the J segment 5 bases; nucleotides outside the gene matches: 8. CDR3 DNA sequence: TGCGCCAGCAGCTTGGACAGGGGCAGCCTGGACAATGAGCAGTTCTTC. Amino acid sequence: CASSLDRGSLDNEQFF.

The chain joins TRBV11-3 to TRBJ1-5; D gene ambiguous. V lost 0 bases to trimming and J lost 4 bases, with 13 bases between them. The germline gives CDR1 SGHNT, CDR2 YENEEA. This CDR3 has 16 residues. The CDR3 loop is CASSLDRETSNQPQHF. CDR3 nucleotides: TGTGCCAGCAGCTTAGATCGGGAGACGTCTAATCAGCCCCAGCATTTT.

This chain links TRBV30 with TRBJ2-7, with 7 bases that match TRBD2. The V gene's germline CDR1 is GTSNPN and CDR2 SVGIG (reference sequence). The CDR3 loop spans 12 amino acids. V trimming: 2 bases; J trimming: 3 bases; junction bases outside the gene matches: 1. Here the CDR3 DNA reads TGTGCCTGGAGTAGCGGGGACTACGAGCAGTACTTC. It translates to CAWSSGDYEQYF.

The chain recombines TRBV19 with TRBJ2-7, with a possible D match to TRBD1 (5 bases). Trimming took off 6 bases at V and 7 bases at J, with 10 bases between the two ends. CDR3 length equals 11 residues. Per the germline V gene, CDR1 is LNHDA and CDR2 is SQIVND (reference sequence). The CDR3 DNA sequence: TGTGCCAGTAGGAACCAGGGAGAGCAGTACTTC. This encodes CASRNQGEQYF.